The source of this T cell receptor (beta chain) is a study of identical twins listed by TCRdb under 2016. For the wider study: TCR alpha and beta repertoires from monozygotic twins, unrelated adults of various ages and cord blood were deep-sequenced to test whether fetal clonotypes persist. To rule out contamination, the twin experiments were replicated at different times with different library preparation protocols. The study at large found these results: Compared with coincidental sharing between unrelated individuals, an excess of low generation-probability sequences was observed among out-of-frame TCR alpha sequences shared between twins. The excess sharing between twins in beta out-of-frame sequences was weaker because fewer shared sequences reduced the signal-to-noise ratio. Because the same donors could not be followed over many years, the conclusions depended on cross-sectional statistical analysis. In monozygotic twins, recombination models systematically underestimated out-of-frame TCR alpha sharing, but the models matched the sharing seen between unrelated individuals. Fewer insertions were carried by abundant cord blood beta clonotypes, a similar but weaker trend appeared in young adult naive repertoires, and no such trend appeared in memory repertoires. Invariant T cells such as MAIT and iNKT could partly confound zero-insertion analyses, although diverse VJ usage argued against such confounding for most clonotypes.

V ends up 1 base short and J 3 bases short, with an unmatched junction base count of 0. According to the germline V gene, CDR1 reads MGHDK and CDR2 reads SYGVNS. The CDR3 runs 14 amino acids, cysteine and phenylalanine included. Only the CDR3 DNA is retained, 42 bases long and in frame from the first base. The method behind the library was 5' RACE. For sequencing, an Illumina HiSeq 2000 was employed. Template switching added a universal primer binding site, and the final cDNA carried a unique molecular identifier that allowed TCR cDNA molecules to be counted accurately. Specific primers in the conserved constant-segment region were used to synthesize first-strand cDNA for TCR alpha and beta chains. To control for contamination, each cDNA library was double barcoded with a SMART-Mk sample barcode plus Illumina barcodes. TruSeq adapter sequences along with Illumina sample barcodes were introduced in two successive PCR steps. Sequencing of the TCR alpha and beta cDNA libraries was done on the Illumina HiSeq platform using custom primers. Concerning the study's data processing: MiGEC processed the raw reads to extract unique molecular identifiers, while MiXCR was used to determine the CDR3 positions. Recombination models were inferred per individual with the repgenHMM and IGoR tools using an EM algorithm. Shared clonotypes were analyzed with the tcR package in R, and sharing was normalized by the product of cloneset sizes. To study raw recombination free of thymic and clonal selection effects, out-of-frame nonproductive sequences were analyzed. TCRdb reprocessing: public reads trimmed at Q25 with fastp, clones called with MiXCR, in-frame beta chains kept. Duplicate CDR3 protein sequences are folded into a single record with the most common DNA and genes. The V and J calls follow TCRdb's processing rather than the paper's. The sample data list around 1.7 million distinct CDR3 sequences, and roughly a third of these were observed just once. The ten largest clones add up to under 0.35% of the sample.

Comment on this clonotype: It has no known antigen specificity. One base away there is no much larger clone; base qualities are not given.

All donors were healthy Caucasians. Sequencing used cord blood. Recombination joined TRBV25-1 with TRBJ1-2, with TRBD1 identical over 9 junction bases. This sequence originates from a newborn girl in good health. The nucleotide sequence is TGTGCCAGCAGTGAATGGACAGGGGACTATGGCTACACCTTC. This encodes CASSEWTGDYGYTF.